This T cell receptor (beta chain) was sequenced in a study of shared clonotypes between healthy human individuals. Study background: The study enrolled a couple of women and three men aged 18 to 49. Study-wide results and caveats: Inspection by rarefaction showed sorted-subset sequencing to be incomplete despite large depth.

A few counts support this clone. Antigen specificity is unknown. Genomic DNA of each subset was evenly split across several immunoSEQ plates. The assay was immunoSEQ multiplex PCR, and TCRdb's table has in-frame clones only and misses some. Of roughly 200,000 clones listed, about 66% are singletons. The sequenced material came from memory CD4+ T cells sorted from blood. Documented subset: CD45RA-negative fraction. The sequence came from a man aged 25-45 years in good health.

CDR3 sequence (DNA): TGTGCCAGCAGTGTCTTGGGCAACACTGAAGCTTTCTTT. This sequence encodes CASSVLGNTEAFF. The chain couples TRBV2 to TRBJ1-1; D remains unclear. Trimming removed 4 bases from V and 2 bases from J, with 8 bases in between. CDR1 and CDR2 from the germline V gene are SNHLY and FYNNEI. CDR3 size: 13 residues. The entire variable domain, with the rest obtained from reference TRBV2 and TRBJ1-1, is as follows: EPEVTQTPSHQVTQMGQEVILRCVPISNHLYFYWYRQILGQKVEFLVSFYNNEISEKSEIFDDQFSVERPDGSNFTLKIRSTKLEDSAMYFCASSVLGNTEAFFGQGTRLTVV.